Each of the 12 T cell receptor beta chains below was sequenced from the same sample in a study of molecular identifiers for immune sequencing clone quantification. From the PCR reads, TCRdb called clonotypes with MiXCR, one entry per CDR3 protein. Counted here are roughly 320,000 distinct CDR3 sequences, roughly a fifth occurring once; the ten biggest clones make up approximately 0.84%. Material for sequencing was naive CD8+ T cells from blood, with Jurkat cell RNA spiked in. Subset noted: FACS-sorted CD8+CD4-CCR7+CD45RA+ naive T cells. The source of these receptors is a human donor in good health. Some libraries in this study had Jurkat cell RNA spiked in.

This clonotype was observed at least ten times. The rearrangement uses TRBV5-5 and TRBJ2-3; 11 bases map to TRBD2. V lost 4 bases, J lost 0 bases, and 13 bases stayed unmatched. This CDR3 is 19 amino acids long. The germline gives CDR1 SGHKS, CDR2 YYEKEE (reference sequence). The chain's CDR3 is CASSRDSGGDLTSTDTQYF. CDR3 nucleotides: TGTGCCAGCAGCAGAGATAGCGGGGGGGATTTAACTAGCACAGATACGCAGTATTTT.

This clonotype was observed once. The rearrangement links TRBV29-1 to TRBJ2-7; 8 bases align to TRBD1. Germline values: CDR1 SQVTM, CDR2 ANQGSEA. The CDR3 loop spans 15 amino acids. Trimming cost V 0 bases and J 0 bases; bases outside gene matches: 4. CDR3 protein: CSVEEGGTGSYEQYF. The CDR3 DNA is TGCAGCGTTGAAGAAGGTGGGACAGGCTCCTACGAGCAGTACTTC.

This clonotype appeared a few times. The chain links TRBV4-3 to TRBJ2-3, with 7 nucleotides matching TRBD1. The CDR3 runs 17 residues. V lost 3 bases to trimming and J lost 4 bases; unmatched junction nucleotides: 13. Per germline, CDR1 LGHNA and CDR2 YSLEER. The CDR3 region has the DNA TGCGCCAGCAGCCAGGCGACAGGGCCCAGGGTAGCAGATACGCAGTATTTT. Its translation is CASSQATGPRVADTQYF.

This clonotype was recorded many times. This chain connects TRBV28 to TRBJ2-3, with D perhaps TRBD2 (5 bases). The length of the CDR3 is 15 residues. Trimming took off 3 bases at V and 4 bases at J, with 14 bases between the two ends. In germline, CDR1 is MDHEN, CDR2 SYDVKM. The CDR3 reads CASSFRGSTADTQYF. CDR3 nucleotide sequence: TGTGCCAGCAGTTTTAGAGGGAGTACTGCAGATACGCAGTATTTT.

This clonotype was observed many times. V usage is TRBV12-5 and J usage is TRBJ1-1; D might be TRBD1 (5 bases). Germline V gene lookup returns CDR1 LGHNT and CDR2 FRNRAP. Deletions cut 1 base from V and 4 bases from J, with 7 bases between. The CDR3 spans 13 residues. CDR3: CASGLAGGTEAFF. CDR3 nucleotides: TGTGCTAGTGGTTTGGCGGGGGGCACTGAAGCTTTCTTT.

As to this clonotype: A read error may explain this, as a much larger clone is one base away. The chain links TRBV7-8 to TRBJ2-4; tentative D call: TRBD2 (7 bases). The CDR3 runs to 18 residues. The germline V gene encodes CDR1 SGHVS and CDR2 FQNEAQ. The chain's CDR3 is CASSLDYLGGEAKTIQYF. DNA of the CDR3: TGTGCCAGCAGCTTAGACTATTTAGGGGGGGAGGCCAAAACCATTCAGTACTTC.

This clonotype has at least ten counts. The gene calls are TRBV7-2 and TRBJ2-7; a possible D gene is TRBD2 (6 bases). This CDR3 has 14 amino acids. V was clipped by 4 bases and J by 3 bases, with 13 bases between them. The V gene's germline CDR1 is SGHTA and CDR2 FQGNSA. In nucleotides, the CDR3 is TGTGCCAGCAGCTCGACCGGGACTTACTACGAGCAGTACTTC. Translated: CASSSTGTYYEQYF.

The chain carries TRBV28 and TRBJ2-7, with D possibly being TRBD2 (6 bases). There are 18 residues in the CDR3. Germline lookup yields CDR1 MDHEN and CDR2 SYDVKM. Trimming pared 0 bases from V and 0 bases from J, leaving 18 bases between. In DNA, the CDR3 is TGTGCCAGCAGTTTATGGGGGGGAATGGGCCCGATCTCCTACGAGCAGTACTTC. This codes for CASSLWGGMGPISYEQYF. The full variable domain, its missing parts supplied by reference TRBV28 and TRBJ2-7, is DVKVTQSSRYLVKRTGEKVFLECVQDMDHENMFWYRQDPGLGLRLIYFSYDVKMKEKGDIPEGYSVSREKKERFSLILESASTNQTSMYLCASSLWGGMGPISYEQYFGPGTRLTVT.

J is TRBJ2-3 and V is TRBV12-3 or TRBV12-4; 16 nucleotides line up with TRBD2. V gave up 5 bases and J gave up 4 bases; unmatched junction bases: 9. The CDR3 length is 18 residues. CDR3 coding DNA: TGTGCCAGCAGTAGGGGACTAGCGGGGGGGCACAACGCAGATACGCAGTATTTT. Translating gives CASSRGLAGGHNADTQYF.

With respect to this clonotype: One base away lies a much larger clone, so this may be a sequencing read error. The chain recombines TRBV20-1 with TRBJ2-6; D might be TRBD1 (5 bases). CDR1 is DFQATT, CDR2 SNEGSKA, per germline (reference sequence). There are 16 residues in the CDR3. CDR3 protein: CSARERRNSGANVPTF. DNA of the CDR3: TGCAGTGCTAGAGAGAGACGTAACTCTGGGGCCAACGTCCCGACTTTC.

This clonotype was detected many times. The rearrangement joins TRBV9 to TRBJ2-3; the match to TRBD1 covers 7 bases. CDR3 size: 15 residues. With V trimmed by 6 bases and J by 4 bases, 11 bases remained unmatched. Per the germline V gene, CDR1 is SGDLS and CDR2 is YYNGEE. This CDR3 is CASTPGQSIADTQYF. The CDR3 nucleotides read TGTGCCAGCACCCCGGGACAGAGCATCGCAGATACGCAGTATTTT.

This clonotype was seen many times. The chain's CDR3 is CATSRGAGEGRGRGDTQYF. CDR3 DNA sequence: TGTGCCACCAGCAGAGGTGCTGGAGAAGGGCGGGGCCGCGGGGATACGCAGTATTTT. The gene calls are TRBV15 and TRBJ2-3; TRBD2 is a possible D gene (6 bases). The V and J ends lost 1 base and 6 bases respectively, with 26 bases between them. CDR3 length: 19 residues. Germline-derived CDR1 and CDR2 are LNHNV and YYDKDF (reference sequence).